These 30 T cell receptor beta chains were all obtained from the same sample, sequenced in a study of cytomegalovirus exposure and HLA in healthy donors. Primers: 60 Vbeta forward and 13 Jbeta reverse. Sequenced by immunoSEQ multiplex PCR; TCRdb stores in-frame clones only, minus some. Among around 150,000 clones, 75% to 80% were seen once, and the ten largest hold around 3%. The sequencing input was PBMCs. The source is a woman aged 40 to 50 in good health and CMV-seropositive.

The rearrangement joins TRBV6-6 to TRBJ2-1; 9 bases align to TRBD2. This CDR3 region has 15 residues. V shed 0 bases and J 3 bases; nucleotides not matched to a gene: 0. Germline assignment: CDR1 MNHNY and CDR2 SVGAGI (reference sequence). In DNA form, the CDR3 reads TGTGCCAGCAGTTACTCTAGCGGGAGCTACAATGAGCAGTTCTTC. It translates to CASSYSSGSYNEQFF.

The table lists this clone with a few counts. The J gene is TRBJ1-1, the V gene TRBV29-1; 7 nucleotides align to TRBD1. V lost 2 bases, J lost 0 bases, and 12 bases stayed unmatched. This CDR3 spans 17 amino acids. Germline CDR1 and CDR2: SQVTM and ANQGSEA. The CDR3 loop is CSVELGGEGAMNTEAFF. DNA of the CDR3: TGCAGCGTTGAACTGGGCGGAGAGGGGGCTATGAACACTGAAGCTTTCTTT.

This clone has just a few counts. The DNA for the CDR3 is TGTGCCAGCAGCTTAGTCGCGGCGGGAGAGGAGACCCAGTACTTC. Amino acids: CASSLVAAGEETQYF. The genes are TRBV7-2 and TRBJ2-5; 7 bases map to TRBD2. The germline V gene encodes CDR1 SGHTA and CDR2 FQGNSA. The V gene end was trimmed by 1 base and the J gene end by 5 bases; junction bases not matched to a gene: 7. CDR3 size: 15 residues.

V usage is TRBV5-1 and J usage is TRBJ2-3, with 13 bases that match TRBD2. The ends lost 2 bases at V and 4 bases at J; junction bases unmatched: 4. Looked up from germline, CDR1 is SGHRS and CDR2 is YFSETQ. This CDR3 contains 16 residues. As DNA, the CDR3 is TGCGCCAGCAGCTTACTAGCGGGGGGGCCATCAGATACGCAGTATTTT. Residues: CASSLLAGGPSDTQYF.

The chain recombines TRBV11-3 with TRBJ2-6; 8 positions match TRBD1. V lost 2 bases to trimming and J lost 0 bases; unmatched junction nucleotides: 6. The CDR3 spans 18 residues. Germline V CDR1 and CDR2: SGHNT, YENEEA. The CDR3 spells CASSLRQGAGSGANVLTF. CDR3 in DNA: TGTGCCAGCAGCTTACGCCAGGGGGCGGGCTCTGGGGCCAACGTCCTGACTTTC.

The V and J genes are TRBV25-1 and TRBJ1-4; 9 nucleotides align to TRBD1. This CDR3 has 17 amino acids. Looked up from germline, CDR1 is MGHDK and CDR2 is SYGVNS. Germline trimming cut 2 bases from V and 4 bases from J; bases unmatched to any gene: 8. CDR3 DNA sequence: TGTGCCAGCAGTGAAAGAGGCGGGACAGGGAATAATGAAAAACTGTTTTTT. Encoded protein: CASSERGGTGNNEKLFF.

J is TRBJ1-2 and V is TRBV28; TRBD1 might be the D (5 bases). V shed 3 bases and J shed 4 bases, with 12 bases lying between them. The CDR3 has 14 amino acids. Germline CDR1 MDHEN, CDR2 SYDVKM. The CDR3 region has the DNA TGTGCCAGCAGTTTGGGGGGGAATAGCTATGGCTACACCTTC. Its translation is CASSLGGNSYGYTF.

This clone was observed a handful of times. The chain employs TRBV27 and TRBJ2-7; TRBD1 aligns across 8 bases. The junction had 7 bases not matched to a gene; V was cut back by 4 bases and J by 5 bases. From germline, CDR1 is MNHEY and CDR2 SMNVEV (reference sequence). CDR3 length: 14 residues. CDR3 amino acids: CASSSRQGSHEQYF. CDR3 in DNA: TGTGCCAGCAGTTCCAGACAGGGGAGCCACGAGCAGTACTTC.

The chain recombines TRBV6-5 with TRBJ1-4, with 9 bases identical to TRBD1. Germline loops: CDR1 MNHEY, CDR2 SVGAGI. The CDR3 runs to 13 residues. Unmatched junction bases numbered 3, after V lost 6 bases and J lost 7 bases. The CDR3 region is CASRDRGIEKLFF. In DNA form, the CDR3 reads TGTGCCAGCAGGGACAGGGGCATTGAAAAACTGTTTTTT.

The chain uses TRBV4-1 and TRBJ2-4, with D possibly matching TRBD1 (6 bases). The CDR3 spans 18 residues. CDR1 is MGHRA and CDR2 is YSYEKL in the germline V gene. V lost 1 base and J 0 bases, leaving 16 bases between the germline ends. The CDR3 reads CASSQVDRSTLAKNIQYF. DNA of the CDR3: TGCGCCAGCAGCCAAGTCGACAGGTCAACGCTAGCCAAAAACATTCAGTACTTC.

The CDR3: CASSMGQGGETQYF. In nucleotides, the CDR3 is TGTGCCAGCAGCATGGGACAGGGTGGGGAGACCCAGTACTTC. The genes are TRBV7-9 and TRBJ2-5, with TRBD1 matching 9 bases. CDR3 length: 14 residues. V lost 5 bases and J lost 5; bases outside the gene matches: 6. Germline V lookup: CDR1 SEHNR, CDR2 FQNEAQ (reference sequence).

The chain is built from TRBV5-1 and TRBJ1-4; D is undetermined. This CDR3 is 17 amino acids long. V lost 4 bases to trimming and J lost 2 bases, with 18 bases between them. In germline, CDR1 is SGHRS, CDR2 YFSETQ. The CDR3 protein is CASSRGGPGVTNEKLFF. The CDR3 nucleotides are TGCGCCAGCAGCCGGGGTGGGCCCGGGGTGACTAATGAAAAACTGTTTTTT. Full variable domain (rest looked up from reference TRBV5-1 and TRBJ1-4): KAGVTQTPRYLIKTRGQQVTLSCSPISGHRSVSWYQQTPGQGLQFLFEYFSETQRNKGNFPGRFSGRQFSNSRSEMNVSTLELGDSALYLCASSRGGPGVTNEKLFFGSGTQLSVL.

This clone appeared a single time. The chain is built from TRBV19 and TRBJ2-4, with 9 bases that match TRBD1. Germline V gives CDR1 LNHDA, CDR2 SQIVND (reference sequence). With V trimmed by 1 base and J by 6 bases, 10 bases remained unmatched. This CDR3 is built from 17 residues. Here the CDR3 DNA reads TGTGCCAGTAGTATAGGAGGGACAGGGAGTCGAAGAAACATTCAGTACTTC. It encodes CASSIGGTGSRRNIQYF.

J is TRBJ1-3 and V is TRBV6-1, with unresolved D. Germline CDR1 MNHNS, CDR2 SASEGT. V lost 0 bases, J lost 3 bases, and 9 bases lay in between. The CDR3 contains 15 residues. The DNA for the CDR3 is TGTGCCAGCAGTGAAGCGCGGGAGTTTGGAAACACCATATATTTT. Translated, it gives CASSEAREFGNTIYF.

The chain has TRBV18 and TRBJ2-7, with D possibly TRBD2 on 5 matching bases. Germline-derived CDR1 and CDR2 are KGHSH and LQKENI. The CDR3 consists of 14 residues. V lost 2 bases and J lost 2, with 10 bases in between. The CDR3 nucleotides are TGTGCCAGCTCACCAGGGGAGTCTCCCTACGAGCAGTACTTC. Protein: CASSPGESPYEQYF.

A single count supports this clone. The chain has TRBV11-2 and TRBJ2-7; no reliable D call. Germline V gene data show CDR1 as SGHAT and CDR2 as FQNNGV. CDR3 length: 14 residues. V shed 2 bases and J shed 3 bases, with 11 bases lying between them. CDR3 amino acids: CASSLSSTSYEQYF. As DNA, the CDR3 is TGTGCCAGCAGCTTATCGTCGACAAGCTACGAGCAGTACTTC.

The chain is built from TRBV9 and TRBJ2-2; 12 nucleotides agree with TRBD2. J was trimmed by 7 bases and V by 4 bases; bases with no gene match: 5. The CDR3 loop spans 15 amino acids. Germline CDR1 is SGDLS and CDR2 is YYNGEE. CDR3 DNA sequence: TGTGCCAGCAGCAAACTAGCGGGGGGAAACGGGGAGCTGTTTTTT. Protein sequence: CASSKLAGGNGELFF.

On this clone itself: Additional DNA sequences in this sample encode the identical CDR3. V is TRBV10-3 and J is TRBJ1-2; possibly TRBD1 for D (5 bases). The CDR3 runs to 13 residues. Germline V gene sequence: CDR1 ENHRY, CDR2 SYGVKD. Trimming took 0 bases from V and 7 from J, leaving 9 bases between them. The CDR3 region is CAISESTGGGYTF. The DNA of the CDR3 is TGTGCCATCAGTGAGTCGACCGGGGGTGGCTACACCTTC.

The chain is built from TRBV14 and TRBJ1-2; D gene unclear. V lost 5 bases and J lost 1, with 8 bases in between. CDR1 SGHDN and CDR2 FVKESK come from the germline V gene. The CDR3 is 13 residues long. In nucleotides, the CDR3 is TGTGCCAGCAGCTCCGCGGTTAACTATGGCTACACCTTC. It translates to CASSSAVNYGYTF.

V and J are TRBV5-1 and TRBJ2-2; 8 bases match TRBD1. J lost 6 bases, V lost 0 bases, and 1 base had no gene match. The germline CDR1 and CDR2 sequences are SGHRS and YFSETQ. The CDR3 spans 14 residues. The CDR3 sequence is CASSLGQGPGELFF. The CDR3, as DNA: TGCGCCAGCAGCTTGGGACAGGGGCCCGGGGAGCTGTTTTTT.

The chain couples TRBV4-3 to TRBJ1-6; 8 bases line up with TRBD1. CDR3 length: 16 amino acids. The V gene's germline CDR1 is LGHNA and CDR2 YSLEER. The V and J ends lost 0 bases and 10 bases, in that order; junction bases with no gene match: 8. This CDR3 reads CASSQDLGQVASPLHF. The CDR3, as DNA: TGCGCCAGCAGCCAAGATTTGGGACAGGTTGCCTCACCCCTCCACTTT.

Only a few counts were recorded for this clone. This sequence joins TRBV21-1 and TRBJ1-5; the D segment call TRBD1 is taken from the table without a DNA check. TRBV21-1 is a known pseudogene. The CDR3 loop spans 11 amino acids. CDR3 DNA: TGTGCCTGTCCTCAGGGGCAGCCCCAGCATTTT. It codes for CACPQGQPQHF.

The V call is TRBV7-7, the J call TRBJ2-5; 12 bases agree with TRBD1. CDR1 SSHAT and CDR2 FNYEAQ come from the germline V gene (reference sequence). After removal of 3 bases from V and 5 bases from J, the junction contained 16 bases not matched to a gene. This CDR3 has 19 residues. The CDR3 DNA reads TGTGCCAGCAGCTTTTTCCCTGTCCGGGACAGGGGGCTGTATGAGACCCAGTACTTC. Amino acids: CASSFFPVRDRGLYETQYF.

The chain carries TRBV7-2 and TRBJ1-2; D call uncertain. V was shortened by 6 bases and J by 4 bases, with 12 bases between the two germline ends. Germline V gives CDR1 SGHTA, CDR2 FQGNSA. This CDR3 has 13 residues. The CDR3 sequence: CASRPGSIYGYTF. The CDR3 nucleotides are TGTGCCAGCAGACCGGGTTCCATCTATGGCTACACCTTC.

The V call is TRBV11-2, the J call TRBJ1-3, with 8 bases aligning to TRBD1. CDR1 SGHAT and CDR2 FQNNGV come from the germline V gene. After removal of 2 bases from V and 0 bases from J, the junction contained 3 bases not matched to a gene. The CDR3 extends over 16 amino acids. The DNA for the CDR3 is TGTGCCAGCAGCTTATACAGGGGGAGCTCTGGAAACACCATATATTTT. Amino acid sequence: CASSLYRGSSGNTIYF.

V is TRBV19 and J is TRBJ2-7, with TRBD2 identical over 10 bases. From germline, CDR1 is LNHDA and CDR2 SQIVND (reference sequence). The J segment lost 4 bases and the V segment lost 8 bases, leaving 8 bases of the junction unmatched. This CDR3 has 14 residues. The CDR3 region has the DNA TGTGCCAGTTCCCTAGCGGGGGCAACGTACGAGCAGTACTTC. Translating it yields CASSLAGATYEQYF.

V usage is TRBV7-6 and J usage is TRBJ2-5, with 12 bases fitting TRBD1. Germline CDR1 is SGHVS and CDR2 is FNYEAQ. Trimming at V came to 5 bases and at J to 4 bases, leaving 8 bases not matched to a gene. The CDR3 covers 16 residues. Here the CDR3 reads CASSGEGQGASETQYF. The CDR3 bases are TGTGCCAGCAGCGGAGAGGGACAGGGGGCCTCAGAGACCCAGTACTTC.

The rearrangement links TRBV7-8 to TRBJ1-1, with 10 bases that match TRBD1. In germline, CDR1 is SGHVS, CDR2 FQNEAQ. The V and J ends lost 1 base and 4 bases, in that order; junction bases with no gene match: 3. This CDR3 is built from 15 residues. The CDR3, as DNA: TGTGCCAGCAGCTTAGTGGACAGGGGGAGCACTGAAGCTTTCTTT. Its protein product is CASSLVDRGSTEAFF.

This clone was seen a single time. V usage is TRBV5-6 and J usage is TRBJ1-1, with 9 bases identical to TRBD1. V lost 1 base to trimming and J lost 5 bases; unmatched junction nucleotides: 3. The V gene's germline CDR1 is SGHDT and CDR2 YYEEEE. The CDR3 contains 14 residues. CDR3 bases: TGTGCCAGCAGCTTGTTAGGACAGGGGACTGAAGCTTTCTTT. Its protein is CASSLLGQGTEAFF.

V and J are TRBV7-9 and TRBJ2-3; TRBD1 matches at 7 bases. The junction had 5 bases not matched to a gene; V was cut back by 4 bases and J by 4 bases. This CDR3 comprises 14 residues. Germline V gene sequence: CDR1 SEHNR, CDR2 FQNEAQ (reference sequence). CDR3 sequence: CASSSTTGADTQYF. For the CDR3, the DNA is TGTGCCAGCAGCTCAACTACAGGGGCAGATACGCAGTATTTT.